The TCR beta chain under discussion was sequenced for a study of blood T cell repertoires in COVID-19. Background on the study: Specimens from acute and convalescent COVID-19 originated in the United States, Italy and Spain. Nucleic acid was either cDNA or gDNA, and it came from T cells, B-cell-depleted T cells, or PBMCs.

Repertoires were generated with immunoSEQ multiplex PCR, while TCRdb's copy carries only in-frame clones and drops some. The sample yields approximately 22,000 clones, 70% to 90% seen once. Enrolment of Seattle patients took place during active infection, and they were followed longitudinally. Germline V CDR1 and CDR2: SGHTA, FQGNSA. J gave up 7 bases and V 5 bases, and 7 bases lay outside the gene matches. The CDR3 totals 15 residues. The receptor's source is a woman aged 70-85 years with COVID-19, enrolled during active disease. Sequencing was carried out using peripheral blood. The V call is TRBV7-2, the J call TRBJ1-6, with TRBD1 matching 8 bases. CDR3 DNA: TGTGCCAGCAGCCTGCGACAGGGGAAGAATTCACCCCTCCACTTT. Translated: CASSLRQGKNSPLHF. Full variable domain (missing parts from reference TRBV7-2 and TRBJ1-6): GAGVSQSPSNKVTEKGKDVELRCDPISGHTALYWYRQSLGQGLEFLIYFQGNSAPDKSGLPSDRFSAERTGGSVSTLTIQRTQQEDSAVYLCASSLRQGKNSPLHFGNGTRLTVT.